Listed below are T cell receptor beta chains from one sample, sequenced in a study of control samples from healthy donors and cancer patients. Libraries were prepared by immunoSEQ multiplex PCR; TCRdb keeps only in-frame clonotypes and omits some of them. The table has just over 150,000 clones, just under 95% seen once; the top ten hold 7.5% to 8.5%. Sequencing was carried out using blood. Receptor source: a woman between 40 and 50 years old in good health. CDR3s leave out the opening cysteine and the closing phenylalanine or tryptophan. Each record gives: J gene, D gene, V gene, CDR3 protein. A D gene is named only where the DNA matches it firmly.

j_gene: TRBJ1-6
d_gene: -
v_gene: TRBV7-6
CDR3aa: ASRIEGNNSPLH

j_gene: TRBJ1-4
d_gene: -
v_gene: TRBV9
CDR3aa: ASSVGAQGRANEKLF

j_gene: TRBJ1-2
d_gene: -
v_gene: TRBV7-2
CDR3aa: ASSLGAAYGYT

j_gene: TRBJ1-2
d_gene: -
v_gene: TRBV5-4
CDR3aa: ASSLEWVNYGYT

j_gene: TRBJ1-1
d_gene: -
v_gene: TRBV9
CDR3aa: ASTSSTGAGYTEAF

j_gene: TRBJ1-1
d_gene: -
v_gene: TRBV19
CDR3aa: ASSMIGGGWTEAF

j_gene: TRBJ2-7
d_gene: TRBD2
v_gene: TRBV29-1
CDR3aa: SVEGKSISSGYEQY

j_gene: TRBJ1-1
d_gene: -
v_gene: TRBV7-2
CDR3aa: ASSLWGTEAF

j_gene: TRBJ2-5
d_gene: -
v_gene: TRBV13
CDR3aa: ASSPRDGNQETQY

j_gene: TRBJ2-1
d_gene: TRBD2
v_gene: TRBV6-5
CDR3aa: ASKGGGSSYNEQF

j_gene: TRBJ2-1
d_gene: -
v_gene: TRBV15
CDR3aa: ATSRPPNEQF

j_gene: TRBJ1-1
d_gene: -
v_gene: TRBV29-1
CDR3aa: SVGDTEAF

j_gene: TRBJ1-5
d_gene: -
v_gene: TRBV4-1
CDR3aa: ASSQDGLGPQPQH

j_gene: TRBJ2-3
d_gene: TRBD2
v_gene: TRBV10-3
CDR3aa: AISANRLAGGADTQY

j_gene: TRBJ1-1
d_gene: -
v_gene: TRBV5-1
CDR3aa: ASSLVLTGAARSTEAF

j_gene: TRBJ2-5
d_gene: -
v_gene: TRBV30
CDR3aa: ASTGRRDQETQY

j_gene: TRBJ1-5
d_gene: TRBD1
v_gene: TRBV4-3
CDR3aa: ASSPTGRSNQPQH

j_gene: TRBJ1-4
d_gene: -
v_gene: TRBV29-1
CDR3aa: SVGRSEKLF